This is a list of T cell receptor beta chains from one sample in a study of regulatory T cells in long-lasting Graves disease. One entry per CDR3 protein results from TCRdb running MiXCR on the multiplex PCR reads. The data hold 240,000 or so distinct CDR3 sequences, with around 20% observed a single time. The sequences come from peripheral blood mononuclear cells (PBMCs), collected at new diagnosis, from a patient treated with antithyroid drugs. These receptors came from a female donor with Graves disease. Each CDR3 is given with its conserved first and last residue. A D gene is named only where the DNA matches it firmly. A row's size may be missing; if present it is once, few, many or a size class.

many | . | TRBJ2-5 | TRBV20-1 | CSARALWPETQYF | TGCAGTGCTAGAGCCCTCTGGCCTGAGACCCAGTACTTC
many | . | TRBJ2-7 | TRBV6-5 | CASSYEGHEQYF | TGTGCCAGCAGTTACGAAGGGCACGAGCAGTACTTC
many | TRBD2 | TRBJ2-4 | TRBV29-1 | CSGGGDAKNIQYF | TGCAGCGGGGGAGGGGACGCCAAAAACATTCAGTACTTC
few | . | TRBJ1-4 | TRBV5-1 | CASTGLPNEKLFF | TGCGCCAGCACAGGGCTGCCTAATGAAAAACTGTTTTTT
. | TRBD2 | TRBJ2-5 | TRBV10-3 | CAISGTSGGPYQETQYF | TGTGCCATCAGTGGGACTAGCGGGGGGCCTTACCAAGAGACCCAGTACTTC
many | TRBD1 | TRBJ1-5 | TRBV20-1 | CSARTSGQGANQPQHF | TGCAGTGCTAGAACCTCAGGACAGGGTGCCAATCAGCCCCAGCATTTT
many | . | TRBJ1-1 | TRBV20-1 | CSADFTANTEAFF | TGCAGTGCTGACTTCACAGCTAACACTGAAGCTTTCTTT
many | . | TRBJ2-3 | TRBV7-2 | CASRLLDTQYF | TGTGCCAGCAGGCTCTTGGATACGCAGTATTTT
many | TRBD1 | TRBJ1-4 | TRBV6-1 | CASSVRGQINEKLFF | TGTGCCAGCAGTGTAAGGGGACAGATTAATGAAAAACTGTTTTTT
. | TRBD1 | TRBJ2-6 | TRBV5-1 | CASSDGTGGKGANVPTF | TGCGCCAGCAGCGACGGGACAGGGGGCAAGGGGGCCAACGTCCCGACTTTC
many | TRBD2 | TRBJ2-2 | TRBV24-1 | CATSDPGLAVTGELFF | TGTGCCACCAGTGACCCGGGACTAGCGGTCACCGGGGAGCTGTTTTTT
. | TRBD1 | TRBJ2-7 | TRBV20-1 | CSARPGTGTYEQYF | TGCAGTGCTAGGCCCGGGACAGGGACCTACGAGCAGTACTTC
many | TRBD2 | TRBJ2-5 | TRBV7-6 | CASSLVGGGETQYF | TGTGCCAGCAGCTTAGTCGGCGGGGGAGAGACCCAGTACTTC
. | TRBD1 | TRBJ2-7 | TRBV11-2 | CASSWGQGGFYEQYF | TGTGCCAGCAGCTGGGGACAGGGGGGCTTCTACGAGCAGTACTTC
many | TRBD1 | TRBJ2-4 | TRBV7-2 | CASSTTGTGWDIQYF | TGTGCCAGCAGCACGACCGGGACAGGATGGGACATTCAGTACTTC
many | . | TRBJ2-5 | TRBV11-3 | CASSPRGRGTQYF | TGTGCCAGCAGCCCGCGTGGGCGTGGGACCCAGTACTTC
few | . | TRBJ1-2 | TRBV4-1 | CASTPTAAVNYGYTF | TGCGCCAGCACTCCAACCGCAGCCGTCAACTATGGCTACACCTTC
many | . | TRBJ2-2 | TRBV5-5 | CASSLGPSRGGAGELFF | TGTGCCAGCAGCTTGGGGCCTAGTCGGGGTGGGGCCGGGGAGCTGTTTTTT
. | TRBD1 | TRBJ1-3 | TRBV12-3/TRBV12-4 | CASSSSGTGGSGNTIYF | TGTGCCAGCAGTTCCTCCGGGACAGGGGGCTCTGGAAACACCATATATTTT
many | . | TRBJ2-1 | TRBV28 | CASTSGGATSNNEQFF | TGTGCCAGCACCTCAGGGGGGGCCACTTCAAACAATGAGCAGTTCTTC
. | TRBD1 | TRBJ2-3 | TRBV27 | CASSERQGVSGTDTQYF | TGTGCCAGCAGTGAAAGACAGGGTGTTAGTGGCACAGATACGCAGTATTTT
many | . | TRBJ1-1 | TRBV4-2 | CASSRFSGNTEAFF | TGTGCCAGCAGCCGATTTTCGGGAAACACTGAAGCTTTCTTT
. | . | TRBJ2-7 | TRBV16 | CASSLTGLSYEQYF | TGTGCCAGCAGCCTAACAGGGCTTTCCTACGAGCAGTACTTC
many | TRBD2 | TRBJ2-3 | TRBV5-1 | CASSSGRGGPDTQYF | TGCGCCAGCAGCTCGGGGAGGGGTGGCCCAGATACGCAGTATTTT
many | . | TRBJ2-7 | TRBV24-1 | CATSEGNSYEQYF | TGTGCCACCAGTGAGGGGAATTCCTACGAGCAGTACTTC
many | TRBD1 | TRBJ1-2 | TRBV3-1 | CASSPTRGTGEYGYTF | TGTGCCAGCAGCCCCACCCGAGGGACAGGGGAGTATGGCTACACCTTC
many | . | TRBJ1-1 | TRBV3-1 | CASSQAKYTEAFF | TGTGCCAGCAGCCAAGCCAAGTACACTGAAGCTTTCTTT
many | . | TRBJ2-5 | TRBV11-2 | CASSLELVSETQYF | TGTGCCAGCAGCTTAGAGCTAGTTAGCGAGACCCAGTACTTC
. | . | TRBJ2-5 | TRBV4-1 | CASSQRWTSQETQYF | TGCGCCAGCAGCCAAAGATGGACATCCCAAGAGACCCAGTACTTC
. | . | TRBJ1-6 | TRBV4-3 | CASSQDTQRDSPLHF | TGCGCCAGCAGCCAAGACACCCAAAGGGATTCACCCCTCCACTTT
many | . | TRBJ1-1 | TRBV18 | CASSPDEEAFF | TGTGCCAGCTCACCCGACGAAGAAGCTTTCTTT
. | . | TRBJ2-6 | TRBV19 | CASRPGHSGANVLTF | TGTGCCAGTAGGCCCGGGCATTCCGGGGCCAACGTCCTGACTTTC
many | . | TRBJ2-1 | TRBV7-9 | CASSLRLNNEQFF | TGTGCCAGCAGCTTGAGACTTAACAATGAGCAGTTCTTC
few | . | TRBJ2-3 | TRBV4-3 | CASSQYRRLTDTQYF | TGCGCCAGCAGCCAGTACAGGCGTTTAACAGATACGCAGTATTTT
many | . | TRBJ2-3 | TRBV3-1 | CASSQGPLDADTQYF | TGTGCCAGCAGCCAAGGCCCTCTGGACGCAGATACGCAGTATTTT
many | . | TRBJ2-1 | TRBV5-6 | CASSLVEPSYNEQFF | TGTGCCAGCAGCTTGGTGGAGCCCTCCTACAATGAGCAGTTCTTC
. | . | TRBJ1-4 | TRBV19 | CASSEEYMANEKLFF | TGTGCCAGTAGCGAAGAATACATGGCTAATGAAAAACTGTTTTTT
many | TRBD1 | TRBJ2-1 | TRBV7-9 | CASSSGQGAWEQFF | TGTGCCAGCAGCTCGGGACAGGGGGCTTGGGAGCAGTTCTTC
many | . | TRBJ1-6 | TRBV7-9 | CATLLTIPTVYNSPLHF | TGTGCCACCTTACTCACCATCCCGACAGTCTATAATTCACCCCTCCACTTT
many | . | TRBJ1-4 | TRBV6-2/TRBV6-3 | CASTKTGTNEKLFF | TGTGCCAGCACCAAGACAGGAACTAATGAAAAACTGTTTTTT
. | TRBD2 | TRBJ2-1 | TRBV5-4 | CASSFPRTSAYNEQFF | TGTGCCAGCAGCTTCCCCAGGACTAGCGCCTACAATGAGCAGTTCTTC